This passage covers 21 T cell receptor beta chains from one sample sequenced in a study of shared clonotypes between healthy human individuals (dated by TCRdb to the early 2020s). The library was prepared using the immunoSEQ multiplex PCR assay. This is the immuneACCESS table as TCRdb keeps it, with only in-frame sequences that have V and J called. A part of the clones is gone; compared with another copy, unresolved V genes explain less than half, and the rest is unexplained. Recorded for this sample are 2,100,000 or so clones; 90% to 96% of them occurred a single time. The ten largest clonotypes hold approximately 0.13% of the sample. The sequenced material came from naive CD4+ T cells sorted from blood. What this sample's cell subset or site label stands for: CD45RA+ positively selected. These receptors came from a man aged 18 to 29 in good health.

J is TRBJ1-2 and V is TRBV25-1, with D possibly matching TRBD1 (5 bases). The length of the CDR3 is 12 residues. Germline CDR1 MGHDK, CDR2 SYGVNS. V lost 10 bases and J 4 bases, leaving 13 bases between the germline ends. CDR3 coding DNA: TGTGCCACCGCAAAAGGGGCCTATGGCTACACCTTC. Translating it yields CATAKGAYGYTF.

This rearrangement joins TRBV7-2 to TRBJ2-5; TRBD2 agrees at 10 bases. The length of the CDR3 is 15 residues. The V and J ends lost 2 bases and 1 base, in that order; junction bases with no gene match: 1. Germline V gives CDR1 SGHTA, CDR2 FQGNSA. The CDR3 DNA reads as TGTGCCAGCAGCTTAACTAGCGGGATCCAAGAGACCCAGTACTTC. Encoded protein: CASSLTSGIQETQYF.

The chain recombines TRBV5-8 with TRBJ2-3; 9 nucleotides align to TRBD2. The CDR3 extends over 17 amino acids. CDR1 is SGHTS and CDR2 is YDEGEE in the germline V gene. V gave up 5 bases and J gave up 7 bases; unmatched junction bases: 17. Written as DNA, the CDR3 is TGTGCCAGCAGGGCGGGAGGGGTAAGCGGGGGGCCAAATACGCAGTATTTT. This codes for CASRAGGVSGGPNTQYF.

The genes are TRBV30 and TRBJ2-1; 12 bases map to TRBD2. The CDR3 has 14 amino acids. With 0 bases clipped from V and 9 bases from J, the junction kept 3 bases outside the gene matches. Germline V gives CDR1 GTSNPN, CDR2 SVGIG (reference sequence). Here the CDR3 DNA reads TGTGCCTGGAGTGTAACGGGACTAGCGGGTGAGCAGTTCTTC. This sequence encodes CAWSVTGLAGEQFF.

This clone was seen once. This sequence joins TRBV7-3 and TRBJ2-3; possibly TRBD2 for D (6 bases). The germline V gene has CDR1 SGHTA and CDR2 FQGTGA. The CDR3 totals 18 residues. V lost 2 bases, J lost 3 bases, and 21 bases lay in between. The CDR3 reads CASSLVPLASLETDTQYF. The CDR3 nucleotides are TGTGCCAGCAGCTTAGTCCCTCTAGCGTCTCTGGAAACAGATACGCAGTATTTT.

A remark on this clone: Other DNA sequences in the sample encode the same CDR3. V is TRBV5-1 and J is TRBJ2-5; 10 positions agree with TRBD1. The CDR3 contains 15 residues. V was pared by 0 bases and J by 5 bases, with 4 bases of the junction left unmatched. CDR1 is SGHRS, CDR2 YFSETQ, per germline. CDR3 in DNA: TGCGCCAGCAGCTTGGGGGACAGGGGAGCGGAGACCCAGTACTTC. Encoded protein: CASSLGDRGAETQYF.

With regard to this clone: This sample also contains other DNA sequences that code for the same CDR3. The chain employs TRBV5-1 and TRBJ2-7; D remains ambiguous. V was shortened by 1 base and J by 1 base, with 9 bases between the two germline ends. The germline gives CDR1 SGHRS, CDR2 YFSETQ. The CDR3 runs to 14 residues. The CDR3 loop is CASSLLSGSYEQYF. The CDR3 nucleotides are TGCGCCAGCAGCTTGTTGTCAGGTTCCTACGAGCAGTACTTC.

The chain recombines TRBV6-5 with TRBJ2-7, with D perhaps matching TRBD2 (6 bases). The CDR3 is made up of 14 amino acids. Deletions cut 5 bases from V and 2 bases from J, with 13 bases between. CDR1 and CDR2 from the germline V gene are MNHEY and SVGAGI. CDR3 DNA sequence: TGTGCCAGCAGTCCCTCACCGGGGGCCTACGAGCAGTACTTC. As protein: CASSPSPGAYEQYF.

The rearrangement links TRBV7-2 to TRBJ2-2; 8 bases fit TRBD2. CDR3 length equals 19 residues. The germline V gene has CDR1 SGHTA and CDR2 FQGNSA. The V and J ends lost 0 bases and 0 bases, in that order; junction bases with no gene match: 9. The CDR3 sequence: CASSLALAGVFANTGELFF. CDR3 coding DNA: TGTGCCAGCAGCTTAGCGCTAGCGGGCGTATTCGCGAACACCGGGGAGCTGTTTTTT. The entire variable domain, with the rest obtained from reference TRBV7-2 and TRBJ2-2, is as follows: GAGVSQSPSNKVTEKGKDVELRCDPISGHTALYWYRQSLGQGLEFLIYFQGNSAPDKSGLPSDRFSAERTGGSVSTLTIQRTQQEDSAVYLCASSLALAGVFANTGELFFGEGSRLTVL.

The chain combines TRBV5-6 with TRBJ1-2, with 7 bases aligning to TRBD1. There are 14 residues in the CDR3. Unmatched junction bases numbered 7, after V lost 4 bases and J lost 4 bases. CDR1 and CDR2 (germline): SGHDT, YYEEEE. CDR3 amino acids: CASSPGQASYGYTF. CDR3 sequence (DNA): TGTGCCAGCAGCCCAGGACAGGCGAGCTATGGCTACACCTTC.

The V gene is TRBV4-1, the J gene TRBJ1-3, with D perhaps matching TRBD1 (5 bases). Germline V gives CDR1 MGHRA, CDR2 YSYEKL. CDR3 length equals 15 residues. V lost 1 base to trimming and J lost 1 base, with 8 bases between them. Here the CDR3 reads CASSQAQVSGNTIYF. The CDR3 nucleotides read TGCGCCAGCAGCCAAGCACAGGTTTCTGGAAACACCATATATTTT.

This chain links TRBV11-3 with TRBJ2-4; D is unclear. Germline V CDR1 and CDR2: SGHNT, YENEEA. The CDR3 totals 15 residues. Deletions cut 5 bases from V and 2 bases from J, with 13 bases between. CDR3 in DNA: TGTGCCAGCAGCCCACCATGGGTAACCAAAAACATTCAGTACTTC. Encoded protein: CASSPPWVTKNIQYF.

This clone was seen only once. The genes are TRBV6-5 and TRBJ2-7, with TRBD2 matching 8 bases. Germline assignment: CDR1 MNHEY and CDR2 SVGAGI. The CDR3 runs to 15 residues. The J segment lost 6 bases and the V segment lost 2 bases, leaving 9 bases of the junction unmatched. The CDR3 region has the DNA TGTGCCAGCAGTTACGGGCGGGAGGACGTCTCCGAGCAGTACTTC. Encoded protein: CASSYGREDVSEQYF.

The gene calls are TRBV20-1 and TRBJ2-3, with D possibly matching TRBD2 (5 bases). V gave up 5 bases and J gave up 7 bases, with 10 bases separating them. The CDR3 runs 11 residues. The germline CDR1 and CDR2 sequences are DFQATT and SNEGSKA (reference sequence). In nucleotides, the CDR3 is TGCAGTGCTGTCGGGAATTATACGCAGTATTTT. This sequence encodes CSAVGNYTQYF.

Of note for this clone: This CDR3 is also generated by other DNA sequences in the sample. The CDR3 sequence is CASSPGTGGNYGYTF. The DNA for the CDR3 is TGTGCCAGCTCACCAGGGACAGGCGGTAACTATGGCTACACCTTC. The chain employs TRBV18 and TRBJ1-2, with TRBD1 matching 8 bases. CDR1 and CDR2 from the germline V gene are KGHSH and LQKENI. With V trimmed by 2 bases and J by 1 base, 3 bases remained unmatched. The CDR3 length is 15 residues.

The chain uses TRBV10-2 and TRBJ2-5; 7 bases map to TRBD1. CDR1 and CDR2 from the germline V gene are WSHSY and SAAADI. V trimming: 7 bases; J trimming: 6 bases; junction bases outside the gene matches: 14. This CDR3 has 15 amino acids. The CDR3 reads CASTSDRALGKTQYF. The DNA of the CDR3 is TGCGCCAGCACCTCCGACAGGGCCTTAGGCAAGACCCAGTACTTC.

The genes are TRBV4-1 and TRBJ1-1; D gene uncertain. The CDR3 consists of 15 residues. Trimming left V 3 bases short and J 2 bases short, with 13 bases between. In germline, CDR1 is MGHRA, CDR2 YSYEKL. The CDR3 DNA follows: TGCGCCAGCAGCCATTATCATGAGGTCAACACTGAAGCTTTCTTT. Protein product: CASSHYHEVNTEAFF.

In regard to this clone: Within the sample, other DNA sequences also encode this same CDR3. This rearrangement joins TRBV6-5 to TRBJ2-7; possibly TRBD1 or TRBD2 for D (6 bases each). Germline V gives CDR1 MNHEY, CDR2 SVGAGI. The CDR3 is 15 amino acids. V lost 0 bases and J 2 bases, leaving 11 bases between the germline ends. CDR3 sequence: CASSYSRGDPYEQYF. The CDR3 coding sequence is TGTGCCAGCAGTTACTCTAGGGGGGATCCCTACGAGCAGTACTTC.

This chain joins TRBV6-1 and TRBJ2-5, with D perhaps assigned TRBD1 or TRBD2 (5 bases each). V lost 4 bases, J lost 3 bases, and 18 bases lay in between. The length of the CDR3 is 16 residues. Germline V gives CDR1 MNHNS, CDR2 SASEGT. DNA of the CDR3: TGTGCCAGCAGTGCACTAGAGGGGTTTGTCGAAGAGACCCAGTACTTC. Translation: CASSALEGFVEETQYF.

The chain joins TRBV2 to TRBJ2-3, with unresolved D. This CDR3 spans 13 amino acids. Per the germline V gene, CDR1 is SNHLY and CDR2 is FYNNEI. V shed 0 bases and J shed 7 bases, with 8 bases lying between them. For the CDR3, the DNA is TGTGCCAGCAGTGAAGCGGCTAGAAATACGCAGTATTTT. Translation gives CASSEAARNTQYF.

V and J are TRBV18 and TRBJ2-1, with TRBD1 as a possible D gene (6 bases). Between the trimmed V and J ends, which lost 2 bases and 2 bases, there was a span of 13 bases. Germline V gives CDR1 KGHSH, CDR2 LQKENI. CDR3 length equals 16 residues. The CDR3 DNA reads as TGTGCCAGCTCACCATTCACAGGACAGACCTACAATGAGCAGTTCTTC. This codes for CASSPFTGQTYNEQFF.